The source of this T cell receptor (beta chain) is a study of blood T cell repertoires in COVID-19 (dated by TCRdb to between 2020 and 2021). A note on the overall study: The collaborator samples originated in the United States, Italy and Spain and spanned the acute and convalescent phases of COVID-19. Where available, HLA class I and class II types were taken from metadata supplied by the sample provider and were not determined by assay-based typing. Deeply sampled blood TCRbeta repertoires from subjects exposed to, actively infected with, or recovered from COVID-19 were included in the dataset. Nearly every sample came with metadata listing a de-identified subject ID, COVID-19 status, age in years and sex. The repertoires were made available in a free public database intended to serve as a resource for research on the immune response to SARS-CoV-2. Samples were obtained from the ongoing ImmuneRACE study (first 160 participants) and from 1,254 subjects provided by 6 global collaborators. The material from the prospective study consisted of cDNA or gDNA derived from T cells, B-cell-depleted T cells, or PBMCs. Results and caveats for the whole study, not just this receptor: The amount of clinical and demographic metadata varied by source and participant and was provided uncurated.

Another Seattle source contributed samples from volunteer blood donors who had recovered from COVID-19. The collaborating institutions used their own protocols to collect whole blood in K2EDTA tubes. For TCRbeta analysis, collaborators shipped samples as frozen whole blood, isolated PBMCs, or DNA extracted from either of those sample types. The immunoSEQ Assay, a bias-controlled multiplex PCR, was used to amplify TCRbeta CDR3 regions from genomic DNA. The paper's processing steps were these. The number of nucleated cells in each sample was estimated from the amplification of reference gene primers within the assay. To quantify the absolute abundance of each unique TCRbeta CDR3 rearrangement, sequence reads were collapsed and filtered. For each sample, productive Simpson clonality was calculated as the square root of Simpson's diversity index across productive rearrangements. Imported from immuneACCESS, the table was reduced by TCRdb to in-frame sequences with V and J called. These copies leave out some clones; in studies compared against another copy, an unresolved V gene accounts for under half, and the cause of the remainder is not known. The DNA gave D and trimming, while V, J and clone size come from that table. This sample lists around 280,000 clones; 86% were detected once. Together, the top ten hold around 2.1% of the sample.

In regard to this clone: Its cognate antigen has yet to be identified. No per-base quality is available; no much larger clone lies one base away.

CDR1 MDHEN and CDR2 SYDVKM were looked up in the germline V gene. The CDR3 numbers 17 residues from cysteine through phenylalanine. This entry keeps only the CDR3 DNA: 51 bases, framed from base 1. Ends trimmed: V by 5 bases, J by 5 bases; bases unmatched to a gene: 10. The chain is encoded by TRBV28 joined to TRBJ2-1; 12 bases in the junction line up with TRBD2. The sequence derives from a woman aged 25 to 39 who had recovered from COVID-19. The specimen was peripheral blood. The CDR3 here reads CASSLERGLAGDNEQFF. In nucleotides, the sequence is TGTGCCAGCAGTCTAGAACGGGGACTAGCGGGCGACAATGAGCAGTTCTTC.